This T cell receptor beta chain was observed in a study of T cell repertoires in cytomegalovirus infection. Study-wide background: Recently identified HLA-C-restricted CMV epitopes were used, and well-studied HLA-B-restricted CMV epitopes were used as well. Indicated by public TCR beta signatures were CMV infection and matching HLA type. General study points: The ex vivo response showed dominance by HLA-C-restricted CMV-specific TCR beta clonotypes.

This clonotype was seen at least ten times. Its target is unknown. TCRdb itself ran the reads through MiXCR, one entry per CDR3 protein. The table records around 430,000 distinct CDR3 sequences, roughly 46% of them present only once. The CDR3 runs to 18 residues. V dropped 1 base and J dropped 1; count of bases not matched to a gene: 8. Germline V gives CDR1 SGHTA, CDR2 FQGNSA. This clonotype originated in a human donor in good health (CMV status not recorded). Some clones in this sample may be carry-over from other donors' samples. The chain carries TRBV7-2 and TRBJ2-7, with TRBD2 matching over 12 bases. The material was cultured PBMCs, obtained from culture after CMV antigen stimulation. CDR3 in DNA: TGTGCCAGCAGCTTAGTCTCTAGCGGGAGGGCCGTTTCCTACGAGCAGTACTTC. The encoded protein is CASSLVSSGRAVSYEQYF. Together with reference TRBV7-2 and TRBJ2-7, the CDR3 gives the full variable domain: GAGVSQSPSNKVTEKGKDVELRCDPISGHTALYWYRQSLGQGLEFLIYFQGNSAPDKSGLPSDRFSAERTGGSVSTLTIQRTQQEDSAVYLCASSLVSSGRAVSYEQYFGPGTRLTVT.